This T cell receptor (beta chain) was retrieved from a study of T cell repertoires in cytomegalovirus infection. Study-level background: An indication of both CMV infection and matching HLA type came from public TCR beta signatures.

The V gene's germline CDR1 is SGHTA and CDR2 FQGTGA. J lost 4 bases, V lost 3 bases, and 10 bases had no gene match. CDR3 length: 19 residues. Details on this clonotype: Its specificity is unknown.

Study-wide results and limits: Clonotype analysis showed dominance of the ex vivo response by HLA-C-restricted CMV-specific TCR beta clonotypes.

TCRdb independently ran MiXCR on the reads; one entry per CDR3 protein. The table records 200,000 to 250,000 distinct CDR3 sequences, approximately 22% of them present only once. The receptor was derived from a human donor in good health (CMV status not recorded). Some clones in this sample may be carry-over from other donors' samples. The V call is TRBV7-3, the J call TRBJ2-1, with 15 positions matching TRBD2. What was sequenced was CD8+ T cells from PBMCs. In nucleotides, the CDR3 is TGTGCCAGCAGCTTTATGGGACTAGCGGGGGGCCCCATTTACAATGAGCAGTTCTTC. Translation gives CASSFMGLAGGPIYNEQFF.